Included here is one TCR beta chain sequence, with context. This clonotype showed up just a few times. Its antigen remains unidentified. No base quality information exists; no much larger clone differs at one position. From its cysteine to its phenylalanine, the CDR3 spans 14 amino acids. CDR3 DNA only is kept here, 42 bases in frame from base 1. V and J are trimmed by 8 bases and 7 bases, and the gene matches miss 11 bases of the junction. Sequences SNHLY (CDR1) and FYNNEI (CDR2) are obtained from the germline V gene. This specimen belongs to a study of vaccination and CD4 T cells after COVID-19 (dated by TCRdb to between 2020 and 2023). Regarding the study in general: Every convalescent patient had a positive nasal swab PCR test for SARS-CoV-2, with mild disease in roughly 10 patients and severe disease in one. The convalescent cohort included six males and four females, with two Hispanic individuals, seven Caucasians, two Asians and one multiracial person. Each participant got two doses of either the Pfizer-BioNTech BNT162b2 vaccine (n=8) or the Moderna mRNA-1273 vaccine (n=2). Post-COVID blood samples from convalescent patients were collected a median of about 100 days after diagnosis, with a range of roughly 30 to 170 days. Post-vaccine blood samples were taken a median of roughly 75 days after the second vaccine dose, with a range of roughly 13 to 250 days. Culture stimuli were overlapping spike peptide pools from SARS-CoV-2 and from the common cold coronaviruses HCoV-NL63, HCoV-OC43 and HCoV-229E. Control cultures used a CEFX viral epitope pool as positive control, an HIV-1 Nef peptide pool as negative control, or no peptide. In some eleven COVID-19 convalescent patients and several infection-naive healthy vaccine recipients, researchers compared the spike-specific CD4+ TCR repertoire from before mRNA vaccination with the repertoire from after.

What the treatment or condition label conveys for this sample: approximately nine-day PBMC culture with coronavirus spike peptide pools or control peptides (ViraFEST assay). The ViraFEST assay was used in the study, in which antigen-specific T cells were expanded with peptide pools and expanded clonotypes were subsequently identified by TCR sequencing. Positive SARS-CoV-2 PCR tests in the convalescent patients dated from March to December 2020, before Alpha, Beta and Delta variants emerged in the United States. Two million PBMCs per well were cultured in IMDM with 5% human AB serum and 8.5 to 10 IU/ml IL-2, plus 10 ug/ml peptide pools. Half of the culture medium was replaced with fresh IL-2-containing medium on days 3 and 7. Once the cells had been in culture for roughly 10 days, the EasySep CD4+ T cell isolation kit was used to isolate CD4+ T cells by negative selection. Ficoll-Paque Plus gradient centrifugation was used to isolate PBMCs from whole blood, and the isolated PBMCs were then either used fresh or cryopreserved at -140C. In general, triplicate wells were set up for every culture condition.

On the study overall, not on this receptor specifically: Relatively few convalescent patients were included in the study, and early timepoints after natural infection were not analyzed. In convalescent patients, nearly all vaccine-specific clones (304 of 307) were found to be mono-reactive for SARS-CoV-2 spike rather than cross-reactive with common cold coronaviruses. In convalescent patients, a median about 90% of post-vaccine SARS-CoV-2-reactive clones were detected only after vaccination, and vaccine-specific priming was suggested by this finding. The median number of SARS-CoV-2-reactive clonotypes rose from about 23 after infection to 38 after vaccination, but the change was not significant.

Libraries were made using PCR. DNA from cultured CD4+ T cells underwent TCR sequencing with the Oncomine TCR Beta short-read assay at the Johns Hopkins FTIC core. The QIAamp micro DNA kit was used to extract genomic DNA from the cultured CD4+ T cells. Oncomine TCR Beta libraries from cultured CD4+ T cells were pooled with unique dual indexes and sequenced on an Illumina iSeq 100. From the authors' description of their analysis: Non-productive sequences were removed, and CDR3s not starting with C, not ending with F or W, or shorter than 7 amino acids were discarded. The MANAFEST web application was used to identify antigen-specific clonotypes by comparing peptide-stimulated wells against reference wells and other culture wells. To be called positive, a clone needed an FDR below 0.05, an odds ratio above 5, and a productive frequency above 0.1% in at least two of three replicate wells. Clonotypes that were significantly expanded in both SARS-CoV-2 spike wells and at least one common cold coronavirus spike condition were defined as cross-reactive. Levenshtein distances (stringdist) and unrooted phylogenetic trees (ape) in R version 3.6.1 were used to assess CDR3 homology. TCRdb reanalyzed the raw reads on its own, using fastp at Q25 for trimming and MiXCR for clone calling, and kept in-frame beta chains. Rows with a matching CDR3 protein are joined into one entry that keeps the most common DNA and genes. The V and J calls, along with clone size, are taken from TCRdb and not from the paper's own processing. The sample yields 10,000 or so distinct CDR3 sequences; around three fifths were counted once. The ten largest make up less than 15% of the sample.

The V gene is TRBV2 and the J gene is TRBJ1-2; 9 bases in between match TRBD1. The specimen sequenced was CD4+ T cells from blood, cultured in vitro. This TCR came from a human donor who had recovered from COVID-19. CDR3 reads: CASERTGQGIGYTF. The nucleotides are TGTGCCAGCGAAAGAACGGGACAGGGAATTGGCTACACCTTC.